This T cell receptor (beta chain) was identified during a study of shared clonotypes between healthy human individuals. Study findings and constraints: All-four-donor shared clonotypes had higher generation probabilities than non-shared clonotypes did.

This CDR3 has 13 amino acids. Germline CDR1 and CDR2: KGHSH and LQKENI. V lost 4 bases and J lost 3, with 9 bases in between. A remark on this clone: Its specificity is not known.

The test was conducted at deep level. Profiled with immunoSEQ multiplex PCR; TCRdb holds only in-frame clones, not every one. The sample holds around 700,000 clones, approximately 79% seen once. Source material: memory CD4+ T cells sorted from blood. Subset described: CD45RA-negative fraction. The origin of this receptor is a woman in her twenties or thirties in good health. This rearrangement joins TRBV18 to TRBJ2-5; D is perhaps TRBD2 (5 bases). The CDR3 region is CASSLGLKETQYF. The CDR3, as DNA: TGTGCCAGCTCACTAGGACTGAAAGAGACCCAGTACTTC.